This is a list of T cell receptor beta chains from one sample in a study of blood T cell repertoires in COVID-19. Data came from immunoSEQ multiplex PCR; TCRdb stores just in-frame clones and leaves some out. This repertoire shows around 180,000 clones, 84% found once; its top ten account for more than 10%. The material sequenced was PBMCs or T cells enriched from blood (not recorded which). The source of these receptors is a man aged 45-60 years who had recovered from COVID-19. CDR3s include the opening cysteine and the closing phenylalanine or tryptophan. Each record gives: J gene, clone size, V gene, D gene, CDR3 protein, CDR3 DNA. The D gene is left open where the match is weak. Only part of the rows carry a size: once, few, many, or a class if the clone is expanded.

TRBJ1-2	.	TRBV6-1	.	CASSEALSYGYTF	TGTGCCAGCAGTGAAGCACTGAGCTATGGCTACACCTTC
TRBJ2-3	.	TRBV5-4	TRBD2	CATKSGGGGSTDTQYF	TGTGCCACCAAATCGGGGGGGGGCGGAAGCACAGATACGCAGTATTTT
TRBJ2-5	.	TRBV7-2	TRBD2	CASQIGLARETQYF	TGTGCCAGCCAAATCGGACTAGCTCGAGAGACCCAGTACTTC
TRBJ2-1	.	TRBV6-1	TRBD1	CASSEWGQGASRNEQFF	TGTGCCAGCAGTGAATGGGGGCAGGGGGCTTCTCGAAATGAGCAGTTCTTC
TRBJ2-2	.	TRBV5-1	.	CASSLRAGGRAGELFF	TGCGCCAGCAGCTTGCGAGCGGGTGGTCGGGCCGGGGAGCTGTTTTTT
TRBJ2-7	.	TRBV11-2	.	CASSLRAAGPYEQYF	TGTGCCAGCAGCTTACGCGCGGCAGGGCCGTACGAGCAGTACTTC
TRBJ2-7	.	TRBV11-3	.	CASSSILGGEQYF	TGTGCCAGCAGCTCGATTCTCGGAGGCGAGCAGTACTTC
TRBJ1-6	.	TRBV7-9	.	CASSLKENSPLHF	TGTGCCAGCAGCTTAAAGGAGAATTCACCCCTCCACTTT
TRBJ2-1	few	TRBV6-6	TRBD2	CASSRGLAGSSSYNEQFF	TGTGCCAGCAGTCGGGGACTAGCGGGGTCGAGCTCCTACAATGAGCAGTTCTTC
TRBJ1-5	.	TRBV18	TRBD1	CASSPYGTANQPQHF	TGTGCCAGCTCACCATACGGGACAGCCAATCAGCCCCAGCATTTT
TRBJ1-6	.	TRBV6-2/TRBV6-3	TRBD1	CASSYASGTGYSPLHF	TGTGCCAGCAGTTACGCCTCCGGGACAGGATACTCACCCCTCCACTTT
TRBJ2-5	.	TRBV5-8	.	CASSLRGDLVKTQYF	TGTGCCAGCAGCTTGCGGGGTGACTTGGTTAAGACCCAGTACTTC
TRBJ1-3	.	TRBV5-4	TRBD1	CASSRGLGQNSGNTIYF	TGTGCCAGCAGCCGCGGGTTGGGACAGAACTCTGGAAACACCATATATTTT
TRBJ2-2	.	TRBV28	.	CASSLLQGNTGELFF	TGTGCCAGCAGTTTACTGCAGGGCAACACCGGGGAGCTGTTTTTT
TRBJ2-7	.	TRBV5-4	TRBD1	CASSRSTGTGQNEQYF	TGTGCCAGCAGCCGAAGTACCGGGACAGGGCAGAACGAGCAGTACTTC
TRBJ2-7	.	TRBV5-1	.	CASSLAQGLYEQYF	TGCGCCAGCAGCTTGGCCCAGGGCCTCTACGAGCAGTACTTC
TRBJ2-4	.	TRBV5-1	TRBD2	CASSGEGRAKNIQYF	TGCGCCAGCAGCGGGGAGGGAAGAGCCAAAAACATTCAGTACTTC
TRBJ1-1	.	TRBV5-4	.	CASSLSQTLNTEAFF	TGTGCCAGCAGCTTATCTCAGACATTGAACACTGAAGCTTTCTTT
TRBJ1-5	.	TRBV4-2	.	CASSHYRGDTGQPQHF	TGTGCCAGCAGCCATTACCGTGGGGACACCGGCCAGCCCCAGCATTTT
TRBJ1-5	.	TRBV24-1	TRBD1	CATSPTDRGDQPQHF	TGTGCCACCAGCCCGACGGACAGGGGAGATCAGCCCCAGCATTTT
TRBJ1-3	.	TRBV11-2	TRBD1	CASRLGTGGISGNTIYF	TGTGCCAGCAGACTAGGGACAGGGGGAATCTCTGGAAACACCATATATTTT
TRBJ1-5	.	TRBV3-1/TRBV3-2	TRBD1	CASSQRYRGGQPQHF	TGTGCCAGCAGCCAACGGTACAGGGGAGGTCAGCCCCAGCATTTT
TRBJ2-1	.	TRBV24-1	.	CATSAGQGGYNEQFF	TGTGCCACCAGTGCCGGCCAGGGGGGCTACAATGAGCAGTTCTTC
TRBJ1-2	.	TRBV6-5	.	CASSYNTRLYGYTF	TGTGCCAGCAGTTATAACACCCGATTATATGGCTACACCTTC
TRBJ2-7	.	TRBV18	TRBD1	CASSPPTRDRKQYF	TGTGCCAGCTCACCACCTACCAGGGACAGGAAGCAGTACTTC
TRBJ1-2	.	TRBV29-1	.	CSVKTGSGYGYTF	TGCAGCGTCAAAACAGGATCCGGCTATGGCTACACCTTC
TRBJ1-1	.	TRBV7-8	.	CASWQGGMNTEAFF	TGTGCCAGCTGGCAGGGTGGGATGAACACTGAAGCTTTCTTT
TRBJ2-2	.	TRBV4-1	TRBD1	CASSRTRDSRNTGELFF	TGCGCCAGCAGCCGAACAAGGGACAGCCGGAACACCGGGGAGCTGTTTTTT
TRBJ1-2	.	TRBV19	.	CASSTQGIGGYTF	TGTGCCAGTAGTACACAGGGTATAGGTGGCTACACCTTC
TRBJ2-3	.	TRBV3-1/TRBV3-2	TRBD2	CASSRLAGGVADTQYF	TGTGCCAGCAGCCGTCTAGCGGGGGGTGTCGCAGATACGCAGTATTTT
TRBJ2-3	once	TRBV7-2	TRBD2	CASSLLGLAGVGSDTQYF	TGTGCCAGCAGCTTATTGGGACTAGCGGGGGTTGGTTCAGATACGCAGTATTTT
TRBJ2-1	.	TRBV7-9	TRBD1	CASSLTGNEQFF	TGTGCCAGCAGTTTGACAGGGAATGAGCAGTTCTTC
TRBJ1-1	.	TRBV7-9	.	CASSPQDMNTEAFF	TGTGCCAGCAGCCCACAAGACATGAACACTGAAGCTTTCTTT
TRBJ1-1	.	TRBV7-2	.	CASRRVPMNTEAFF	TGTGCCTCCCGCAGGGTTCCAATGAACACTGAAGCTTTCTTT
TRBJ2-2	.	TRBV3-1/TRBV3-2	.	CASTLRGTGELFF	TGTGCCAGCACACTAAGGGGCACCGGGGAGCTGTTTTTT
TRBJ2-1	.	TRBV3-1/TRBV3-2	.	CASSFGGAKGNEQFF	TGTGCCAGCAGCTTTGGAGGAGCTAAAGGCAATGAGCAGTTCTTC
TRBJ1-1	.	TRBV30	.	CAWAGGLNTEAFF	TGTGCCTGGGCCGGGGGGCTGAACACTGAAGCTTTCTTT
TRBJ2-3	.	TRBV15	.	CATSRDQVTDTQYF	TGTGCCACCAGCAGAGATCAGGTGACAGATACGCAGTATTTT
TRBJ1-2	.	TRBV4-1	.	CASSQDLAGYYGYTF	TGCGCCAGCAGCCAAGATCTGGCAGGGTACTATGGCTACACCTTC
TRBJ2-1	.	TRBV7-9	.	CASSLTVSYNEQFF	TGTGCCAGCAGCCTGACAGTCTCCTACAATGAGCAGTTCTTC
TRBJ1-5	.	TRBV18	.	CASSPATGGQPQHF	TGTGCCAGCTCACCGGCTACCGGGGGACAGCCCCAGCATTTT
TRBJ2-5	.	TRBV20-1	.	CSASYRVGQETQYF	TGCAGTGCTAGTTACAGGGTGGGCCAAGAGACCCAGTACTTC
TRBJ1-1	.	TRBV5-1	TRBD1	CASVLGTGTRGTEAFF	TGCGCCAGCGTACTGGGGACAGGGACCCGCGGCACTGAAGCTTTCTTT
TRBJ2-2	once	TRBV19	TRBD1	CASSRTGMGGELFF	TGTGCCAGTAGCCGGACAGGGATGGGCGGGGAGCTGTTTTTT
TRBJ1-1	.	TRBV7-6	.	CASSLAQGQNTEAFF	TGTGCCAGCAGCTTAGCGCAGGGACAGAACACTGAAGCTTTCTTT
TRBJ1-2	once	TRBV19	.	CASSGFGYTF	TGTGCCAGTTCAGGGTTTGGCTACACCTTC
TRBJ2-3	.	TRBV6-4	.	CASSGQGGDTQYF	TGTGCCAGCAGTGGCCAGGGAGGAGATACGCAGTATTTT
TRBJ1-4	.	TRBV6-5	.	CASSSQGRNEKLFF	TGTGCCAGCAGTTCCCAGGGGAGAAATGAAAAACTGTTTTTT
TRBJ2-5	.	TRBV2	TRBD2	CASSGSGAPGETQYF	TGTGCCAGCAGTGGCAGCGGGGCCCCAGGGGAGACCCAGTACTTC
TRBJ1-4	.	TRBV19	TRBD1	CASIGRQGNEKLFF	TGTGCCAGTATCGGAAGACAGGGGAATGAAAAACTGTTTTTT
TRBJ1-1	.	TRBV7-9	.	CASRVGGGNTEAFF	TGTGCCAGCAGAGTCGGTGGCGGAAACACTGAAGCTTTCTTT